Sequencing of this TCR beta chain was carried out in a study of human T cells and chemical hapten exposure (dated by TCRdb to the early 2020s). Regarding the study in general: For sensitization, 2% DPC in acetone was applied to a 2 cm by 2 cm area of upper inner arm skin. In alopecia patients, the study followed how the peripheral blood TCR repertoire changed in vivo over primary and secondary sensitization to diphenylcyclopropenone (DPC), a hapten. Patch testing on the upper back used Finn chambers containing 0.01% DPC, with scoring done after 6 days according to International Contact Dermatitis Research Group standards. Libraries were pooled for sequencing, and variation in per-sample TCR yields was attributed mainly to small differences in library volumes within the pool. Throughout the roughly 25-week study period, patients were also given weekly therapeutic DPC doses on the scalp. Most of the patients in the cohort were female, and the cohort covered alopecia areata with under or over 50% scalp involvement, alopecia totalis and alopecia universalis. Patient blood was sampled pre-sensitization (week 0) and at 2, 6 and about 24 weeks after DPC sensitization. Around 30 alopecia patients provided blood for TCR sequencing at one to four time points (pre-sensitization, 2, 6 and 24 weeks).

Library generation was performed with RACE. The listed sequencing device is NextSeq 500. Library preparation attached unique molecular identifiers to individual cDNA molecules for quantitative, reproducible TCR counting. Each blood RNA sample was used to sequence both TCR alpha and TCR beta chains. The authors' analysis ran thus. A median of roughly 100,000 TCRs per sample was observed, with a range of about 20,000 to 750,000. V, J and CDR3 annotation of the TCR reads was carried out using the Decombinator software suite. To make PS versus PT1 abundance plots, every sample was subsampled to the same number of TCRs (28,000). TCRs were defined as expanded if absent before sensitization and observed at least eight times at the 2-week time point. The public reads were quality trimmed at Q25 with fastp and then assembled into clones with MiXCR by TCRdb, keeping productive beta chains. A single entry per CDR3 protein holds the most common genes and DNA from its merged rows. The V and J calls reflect TCRdb's pipeline rather than the authors' work. The sample table records some 200,000 distinct CDR3 sequences; more than 25% of these occur just once. 2.5% to 3.5% of the sample goes to the ten largest clones.

General conclusions and limits of the study: Compared with pre-sensitization or healthy control sets, expanded TCRs formed significantly more large CDR3 similarity clusters, which is consistent with antigen-driven responses. Repeated subsampling changed both the strength of the expansion versus patch-test correlation and the threshold at which that correlation became significant. Because all patients had alopecia, a presumed autoimmune disease, the immune response of the patients might differ from that of healthy individuals. No change with DPC sensitization was found in the number of TCRs above 1 in 1000 frequency, and no evidence of global repertoire structure alterations was found. Patch test score was positively correlated with the number of PT1 expanded TCRs, with significance at thresholds 8, 16 and 32 but not at 4.

The time point label corresponds to: pre-sensitization, week 0. The treatment or condition label corresponds to: therapeutic diphenylcyclopropenone sensitization with weekly scalp DPC. At every patch-test visit, the blood draw took place before the patch test was put on. Patients were eligible if aged 18 to 70, diagnosed with alopecia and judged suitable for DPC therapy, and pregnant patients were excluded. Unfractionated whole blood was collected in Tempus Blood RNA tubes, and total RNA was extracted from that blood. Taken from cysteine to phenylalanine, the CDR3 has 14 residues. This entry keeps only the CDR3 DNA: 42 bases, framed from base 1. V is clipped by 5 bases and J by 5 bases, and the sequence between their germline boundaries is 15 bases long. Reading the germline V gene (reference sequence) gives CDR1 DFQATT and CDR2 SNEGSKA. Turning to this clonotype: Its antigen has not been determined. No much larger clone exists at a distance of one base, and base qualities are not known.

Here the sequenced sample was whole blood, taken in connection with sensitization to the hapten diphenylcyclopropenone (DPC). The chain is made from TRBV20-1 and TRBJ1-4, with the D gene call left open. This receptor was obtained from a woman in her twenties or thirties with alopecia areata. Some clones in this sample may be carry-over from other donors' samples. At the DNA level, the sequence is TGCAGTGCTCGGGAGGGAGTCTCAAATGAAAAACTGTTTTTT. This codes for CSAREGVSNEKLFF.